The 19 T cell receptor beta chains listed next were all sequenced from one sample in a study of Ad26.COV2.S vaccination and SARS-CoV-2 variants. Data came from immunoSEQ multiplex PCR; TCRdb stores just in-frame clones and leaves some out. Of 400,000 to 500,000 clones listed, approximately 88% are singletons. Treatment meaning: some 20 received Ad26.COV2.S at low or high dose, single or two shots; roughly five received placebo; per-sample allocation not given. Sampling occurred on day 63 after the first vaccine or placebo injection. Sequencing was performed on peripheral blood, taken in a trial of Ad26.COV2.S vaccine versus placebo. These receptor sequences come from a person between 18 and 65 years old who received the Ad26.COV2.S COVID-19 vaccine or a placebo.

V and J are TRBV9 and TRBJ2-1; TRBD1 matches at 7 bases. The V and J ends lost 2 bases and 2 bases, in that order; junction bases with no gene match: 4. The germline gives CDR1 SGDLS, CDR2 YYNGEE. The CDR3 is 15 amino acids. The CDR3 region has the DNA TGTGCCAGCAGCGTTCGACAGGGTACCTACAATGAGCAGTTCTTC. Encoded protein: CASSVRQGTYNEQFF.

This clone was counted a few times. V is TRBV3-1 (or the pseudogene TRBV3-2) and J is TRBJ1-6; 7 bases map to TRBD1. The CDR3 is made up of 21 amino acids. In germline, CDR1 is LGHDT, CDR2 YNNKEL (reference sequence). Germline trimming cut 4 bases from V and 0 bases from J; bases unmatched to any gene: 18. The CDR3 loop is CASSLLSGFTGDGSYNSPLHF. The CDR3 DNA sequence: TGTGCCAGCAGCCTCCTTTCTGGTTTTACAGGGGACGGCTCCTATAATTCACCCCTCCACTTT.

The chain has TRBV6-5 and TRBJ2-7; no firm D call. Trimming took off 7 bases at V and 3 bases at J, with 16 bases between the two ends. The CDR3 is made up of 14 amino acids. The V gene's germline CDR1 is MNHEY and CDR2 SVGAGI. CDR3 nucleotide sequence: TGTGCCAGCAAAAAGCAGAGCGATCACTACGAGCAGTACTTC. Amino acids: CASKKQSDHYEQYF.

J is TRBJ1-6 and V is TRBV6-2 or TRBV6-3; 8 bases map to TRBD1. V lost 4 bases, J lost 9 bases, and 8 bases stayed unmatched. CDR3 length equals 15 residues. The germline V gene encodes CDR1 MNHEY and CDR2 SVGEGT. The CDR3 region is CASSWTQGGTSPLHF. The DNA of the CDR3 is TGTGCCAGCAGTTGGACACAGGGGGGGACTTCACCCCTCCACTTT.

The chain joins TRBV12-3 or TRBV12-4 to TRBJ1-2; a possible D gene is TRBD1 (5 bases). The CDR3 has 12 residues. V lost 7 bases, J lost 7 bases, and 13 bases lay in between. The CDR3 DNA follows: TGTGCCAGCACCCTGATAGGGGCTGGCTACACCTTC. Its translation is CASTLIGAGYTF.

This chain connects TRBV2 to TRBJ1-1, with a weak D call TRBD1 (5 bases). Germline V CDR1 and CDR2: SNHLY, FYNNEI. The V gene lost 8 bases and the J gene lost 1 base, with 8 bases spanning the gap. The CDR3 is 12 amino acids. The CDR3 reads CASGTENTEAFF. The DNA for the CDR3 is TGTGCCAGCGGGACGGAGAACACTGAAGCTTTCTTT.

The J gene is TRBJ2-7, the V gene TRBV13; 10 positions match TRBD1. Per the germline V gene, CDR1 is PRHDT and CDR2 is FYEKMQ (reference sequence). CDR3 size: 15 residues. With V trimmed by 5 bases and J by 2 bases, 6 bases remained unmatched. In nucleotides, the CDR3 is TGTGCCAGCAGCCGTCCGGGACAGGGGACCTACGAGCAGTACTTC. Amino acids: CASSRPGQGTYEQYF.

This rearrangement joins TRBV9 to TRBJ2-7, with 9 bases matching TRBD1. Germline values: CDR1 SGDLS, CDR2 YYNGEE. The CDR3 runs 14 residues. Trimming took 1 base from V and 7 from J; bases not matched to a gene: 6. CDR3 residues: CASSVNPGQGEQYF. The CDR3 coding sequence is TGTGCCAGCAGCGTAAACCCGGGACAGGGTGAGCAGTACTTC.

The J gene is TRBJ2-5, the V gene TRBV2, with D maybe TRBD1 (5 bases). V lost 11 bases to trimming and J lost 2 bases, with 12 bases between them. Germline V gene lookup returns CDR1 SNHLY and CDR2 FYNNEI. The CDR3 has 12 amino acids. CDR3 DNA: TGTGCCTGCAACAGGAGACAAGAGACCCAGTACTTC. Translated: CACNRRQETQYF. The whole variable domain, filled in from reference TRBV2 and TRBJ2-5, reads EPEVTQTPSHQVTQMGQEVILRCVPISNHLYFYWYRQILGQKVEFLVSFYNNEISEKSEIFDDQFSVERPDGSNFTLKIRSTKLEDSAMYFCACNRRQETQYFGPGTRLLVL.

The chain combines TRBV10-3 with TRBJ1-1; D is perhaps TRBD1 (6 bases). Germline values: CDR1 ENHRY, CDR2 SYGVKD. With 2 bases removed from V and 8 bases from J, the gap between germline ends came to 9 bases. The CDR3 is 12 amino acids. The chain's CDR3 is CAISEGTGEAFF. In nucleotides, the CDR3 is TGTGCCATCAGTGAGGGCACAGGGGAAGCTTTCTTT.

This chain uses TRBV5-1 with TRBJ1-2, with D unclear. Germline lookup yields CDR1 SGHRS and CDR2 YFSETQ. This CDR3 contains 13 residues. Trimming cost V 4 bases and J 2 bases, with 9 bases left between them. The CDR3 spells CASSDGFNYGYTF. The CDR3, as DNA: TGCGCCAGCAGCGACGGATTCAACTATGGCTACACCTTC. Full variable domain (rest looked up from reference TRBV5-1 and TRBJ1-2): KAGVTQTPRYLIKTRGQQVTLSCSPISGHRSVSWYQQTPGQGLQFLFEYFSETQRNKGNFPGRFSGRQFSNSRSEMNVSTLELGDSALYLCASSDGFNYGYTFGSGTRLTVV.

The rearrangement joins TRBV5-5 to TRBJ2-7; possibly TRBD1 for D (6 bases). The CDR3 contains 14 residues. Germline V CDR1 and CDR2: SGHKS, YYEKEE (reference sequence). V lost 5 bases and J 4 bases, leaving 16 bases between the germline ends. CDR3: CASRPRTDEYEQYF. CDR3 DNA: TGTGCCAGCAGACCAAGGACAGACGAGTACGAGCAGTACTTC. Filled out from reference TRBV5-5 and TRBJ2-7, the complete variable domain reads DAGVTQSPTHLIKTRGQQVTLRCSPISGHKSVSWYQQVLGQGPQFIFQYYEKEERGRGNFPDRFSARQFPNYSSELNVNALLLGDSALYLCASRPRTDEYEQYFGPGTRLTVT.

V and J are TRBV15 and TRBJ1-2, with 7 bases aligning to TRBD1. The V and J ends lost 7 bases and 7 bases, in that order; junction bases with no gene match: 12. Looked up from germline, CDR1 is LNHNV and CDR2 is YYDKDF (reference sequence). This CDR3 comprises 14 residues. The CDR3 bases are TGTGCCACCACCTACCTCGGGACAGATGTTGGCTACACCTTC. Its translation: CATTYLGTDVGYTF.

The rearrangement uses TRBV15 and TRBJ2-1; tentatively, D is TRBD2 (6 bases). V dropped 5 bases and J dropped 9 bases, with 20 bases sitting between them. The CDR3 has 15 residues. CDR1 and CDR2 (germline): LNHNV, YYDKDF (reference sequence). This chain's CDR3 is CATSPRGVGVSEQFF. The CDR3 nucleotides read TGTGCCACCAGCCCACGCGGGGTGGGGGTTAGTGAGCAGTTCTTC.

The V call is TRBV3-1 (or the pseudogene TRBV3-2), the J call TRBJ2-3; D ambiguous. Germline CDR1 and CDR2: LGHDT and YNNKEL (reference sequence). This CDR3 has 15 amino acids. V gave up 3 bases and J gave up 7 bases, with 17 bases separating them. CDR3 amino acids: CASSQDWASEHTQYF. The CDR3 nucleotides are TGTGCCAGCAGCCAGGATTGGGCTTCCGAGCATACGCAGTATTTT.

CDR3 sequence: CASSSVGSHGTQYF. As DNA, the CDR3 is TGTGCCAGCAGCTCGGTGGGCTCCCACGGTACGCAGTATTTT. V gene TRBV7-9 combines with J gene TRBJ2-3; D is ambiguous. The germline V gene encodes CDR1 SEHNR and CDR2 FQNEAQ (reference sequence). This CDR3 is 14 amino acids long. Trimming took 4 bases from V and 8 from J, leaving 16 bases between them.

The genes are TRBV7-2 and TRBJ2-7; D not resolved. Germline CDR1 and CDR2: SGHTA and FQGNSA. Trimming stripped 6 bases from V and 0 bases from J, with 9 bases between. The CDR3 runs to 13 residues. CDR3: CASSSHYSYEQYF. The CDR3 nucleotides read TGTGCCAGCAGTTCCCACTACTCCTACGAGCAGTACTTC. Full variable domain (rest looked up from reference TRBV7-2 and TRBJ2-7): GAGVSQSPSNKVTEKGKDVELRCDPISGHTALYWYRQSLGQGLEFLIYFQGNSAPDKSGLPSDRFSAERTGGSVSTLTIQRTQQEDSAVYLCASSSHYSYEQYFGPGTRLTVT.

This sequence joins TRBV10-3 and TRBJ1-5; 9 bases fit TRBD1. J gave up 6 bases and V 10 bases, and 7 bases lay outside the gene matches. The germline CDR1 and CDR2 sequences are ENHRY and SYGVKD. This CDR3 spans 13 amino acids. The CDR3 loop reads CASKGTGSQPQHF. CDR3 sequence (DNA): TGTGCCAGTAAAGGGACAGGGAGTCAGCCCCAGCATTTT.

The V call is TRBV27, the J call TRBJ1-1; D is unresolved. Trimming pared 3 bases from V and 3 bases from J, leaving 14 bases between. The CDR3 is 15 amino acids. Germline V gives CDR1 MNHEY, CDR2 SMNVEV (reference sequence). The CDR3 DNA reads TGTGCCAGCAGTTTGTCCGCAGGCCCTTACACTGAAGCTTTCTTT. Translation: CASSLSAGPYTEAFF.